The entry below describes one T cell receptor beta chain. The antigen this receptor binds is unknown. No much larger clone exists at a distance of one base, and base qualities are not known. The CDR3 runs 15 amino acids, cysteine and phenylalanine included. Only CDR3 DNA is held: 45 bases, read in frame from base 1. As encoded in the germline V gene (reference sequence), CDR1 is DFQATT while CDR2 is SNEGSKA. V has 6 bases trimmed and J has 5 bases trimmed; junction bases matching no gene number 8. This sample is part of a study of blood T cells in healthy people across ages (dated by TCRdb to between 2015 and 2017). In the study overall: In model experiments, roughly one uniquely barcoded TCR beta cDNA molecule per two T cells was captured by template switching. The donors were divided into four age groups: young (average around 17 years), middle-aged (approximately 42), aged (about 61) and long-lived (approximately 74). For two donors (one aged 18 to 29 and one aged 80 or older), the study analyzed two additional independent replicas of 1 million unique cDNA reads from the same blood draw. To avoid experimental bias, donors of different ages were distributed randomly across sequencing lanes. Using deep sequencing normalized with unique cDNA molecular identifiers, the study measured how TCR beta repertoire diversity changes with age.

The donors were about 40 Caucasian individuals from Russia, aged 6 to 90 years, who were systemically healthy. Each donor gave ten milliliters of peripheral blood, drawn into EDTA-treated Vacutainer tubes. PBMCs were isolated by Ficoll-Paque density-gradient centrifugation, with at least 7 million obtained per sample. Trizol reagent was used to extract total RNA from the PBMCs, yielding at least 5 micrograms per sample. Naive CD45RAhigh/CD27high T cell percentages were measured by flow cytometry on a PBMC aliquot from every donor. The research as a whole found: Total diversity estimates from one million sequenced T cells were considered lower bounds and underestimates. Compared with the aged group, more naive CD4+ T cells, fewer expanded clones and increased TCR diversity were shown by the long-lived group, suggesting age selection. Observed TCR beta diversity correlated strongly with the percentage of naive T cells measured by flow cytometry. Because the CMV infection status of the donors was unknown, age-related changes in expanded clonotypes may potentially have been confounded. Bulk unsorted PBMC profiling prevented conclusive comparison of naive and antigen-experienced compartments. As age increased, observed TCR beta diversity per million T cells dropped in a roughly linear way, and a significant reduction was already evident by age 40.

Library preparation was by 5' RACE. The reads were generated on an Illumina HiSeq 2500. A second PCR of about 7 to 12 cycles was run with a J-beta primer mix and a sample-barcoded 5' primer. Each TCR beta cDNA molecule received a unique molecular identifier from a template-switch 5' adaptor carrying 12 random nucleotides. At least 2.5 million CDR3-containing paired-end reads were obtained from each sample. First-strand cDNA synthesis was performed from all RNA using the Mint cDNA synthesis kit, with priming by a TRBC-specific oligonucleotide. Following uracil-DNA glycosylase treatment, a first 18-cycle PCR with universal primers M1SS and BC2_uni_R was performed on all cDNA. In the source study's methods: For normalization, 1 million high-quality reads were randomly selected from each sample, with every read carrying a distinct molecular identifier. Instead of being binned into consensus sequences, reads that shared molecular identifiers were thrown out. CDR3 identification, clonotype clustering and error correction used MiTCR with a Q25 quality threshold and the strictest error-elimination algorithm. A nonparametric unseen species model with Euler transformation was used to estimate a lower bound on total TCR beta diversity. TCRdb itself trimmed the public reads at Q25 with fastp, ran MiXCR and retained productive beta chains. All rows with the same CDR3 protein become a single entry with the most common DNA and genes. None of the V and J calls come from the authors' own analysis; TCRdb made them. This sample lists about 720,000 distinct CDR3 sequences; about 20% were detected once. The ten top clones hold 20% to 25% of the sample.

The clonotype was recovered from a man between 65 and 79 years old in good health. The specimen was blood. Recombination connected TRBV20-1 to TRBJ2-1, and 12 junctional nucleotides match TRBD2. DNA sequence: TGCAGTGCAAGGACTAGCGGGATCTTCAACAATGAGCAGTTCTTC. It encodes CSARTSGIFNNEQFF.